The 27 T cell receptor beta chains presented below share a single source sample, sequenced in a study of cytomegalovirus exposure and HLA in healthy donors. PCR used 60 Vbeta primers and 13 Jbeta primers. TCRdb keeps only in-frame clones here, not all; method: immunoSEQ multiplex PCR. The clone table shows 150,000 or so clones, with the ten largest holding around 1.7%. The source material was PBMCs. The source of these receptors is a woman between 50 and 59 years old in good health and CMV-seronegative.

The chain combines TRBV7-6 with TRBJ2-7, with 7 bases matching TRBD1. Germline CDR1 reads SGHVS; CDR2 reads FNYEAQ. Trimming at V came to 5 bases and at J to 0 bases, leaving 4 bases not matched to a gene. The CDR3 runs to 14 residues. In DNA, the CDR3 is TGTGCCAGCAGCCCCCGGGACAGCTCCTACGAGCAGTACTTC. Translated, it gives CASSPRDSSYEQYF.

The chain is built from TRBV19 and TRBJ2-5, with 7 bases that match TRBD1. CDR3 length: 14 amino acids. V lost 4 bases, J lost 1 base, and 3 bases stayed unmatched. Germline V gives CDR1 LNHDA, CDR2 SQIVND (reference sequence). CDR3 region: CASSTRQGQETQYF. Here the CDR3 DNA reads TGTGCCAGTAGTACGCGACAGGGCCAAGAGACCCAGTACTTC.

The CDR3 region has the DNA TGTGCCAGAGAACGGGTGGAGACCCAGTACTTC. This translates into CARERVETQYF. The rearrangement joins TRBV19 to TRBJ2-5; D is unresolved. Germline V lookup: CDR1 LNHDA, CDR2 SQIVND (reference sequence). The V and J ends lost 9 bases and 5 bases respectively, with 10 bases between them. CDR3 size: 11 residues.

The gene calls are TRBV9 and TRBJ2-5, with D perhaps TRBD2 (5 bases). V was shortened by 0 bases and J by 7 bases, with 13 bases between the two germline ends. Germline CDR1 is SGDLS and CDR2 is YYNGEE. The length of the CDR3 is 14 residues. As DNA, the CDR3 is TGTGCCAGCAGCGTAGACCGATTTGGAGGGACCCAGTACTTC. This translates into CASSVDRFGGTQYF. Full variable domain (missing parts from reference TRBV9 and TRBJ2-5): DSGVTQTPKHLITATGQRVTLRCSPRSGDLSVYWYQQSLDQGLQFLIQYYNGEERAKGNILERFSAQQFPDLHSELNLSSLELGDSALYFCASSVDRFGGTQYFGPGTRLLVL.

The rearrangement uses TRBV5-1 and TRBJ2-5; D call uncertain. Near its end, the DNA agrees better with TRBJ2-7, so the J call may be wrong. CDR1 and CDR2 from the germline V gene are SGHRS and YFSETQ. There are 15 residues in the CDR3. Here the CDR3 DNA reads TGCGCCAGCAGCATCGATACAGTGCTCTCCTACGAGCAGTACTTC. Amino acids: CASSIDTVLSYEQYF.

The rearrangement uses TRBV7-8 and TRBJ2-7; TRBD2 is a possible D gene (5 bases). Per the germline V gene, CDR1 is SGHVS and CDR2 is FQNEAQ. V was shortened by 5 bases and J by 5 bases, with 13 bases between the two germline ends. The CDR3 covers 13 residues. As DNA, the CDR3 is TGTGCCAGCAGCCCGGGGTCGGCCCACGAGCAGTACTTC. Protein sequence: CASSPGSAHEQYF.

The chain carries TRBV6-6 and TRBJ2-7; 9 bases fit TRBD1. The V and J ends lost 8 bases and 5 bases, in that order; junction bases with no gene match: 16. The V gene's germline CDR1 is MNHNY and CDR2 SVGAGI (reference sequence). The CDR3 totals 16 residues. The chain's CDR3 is CASCVQAGTGLNEQYF. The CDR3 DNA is TGTGCCAGCTGCGTACAAGCCGGGACAGGGCTAAACGAGCAGTACTTC.

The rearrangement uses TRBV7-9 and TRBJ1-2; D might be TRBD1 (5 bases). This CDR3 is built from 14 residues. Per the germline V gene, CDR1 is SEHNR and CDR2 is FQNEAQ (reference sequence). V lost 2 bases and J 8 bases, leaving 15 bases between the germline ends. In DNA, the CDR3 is TGTGCCAGCAGCTTAAAGGACACGGTTCCGGGCTACACCTTC. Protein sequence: CASSLKDTVPGYTF.

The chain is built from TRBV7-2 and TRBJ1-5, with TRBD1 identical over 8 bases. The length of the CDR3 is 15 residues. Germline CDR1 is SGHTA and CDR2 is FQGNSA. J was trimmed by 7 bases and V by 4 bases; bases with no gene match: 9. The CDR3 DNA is TGTGCCAGCAGCTCCCAACAGGGGGTCGACCAGCCCCAGCATTTT. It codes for CASSSQQGVDQPQHF.

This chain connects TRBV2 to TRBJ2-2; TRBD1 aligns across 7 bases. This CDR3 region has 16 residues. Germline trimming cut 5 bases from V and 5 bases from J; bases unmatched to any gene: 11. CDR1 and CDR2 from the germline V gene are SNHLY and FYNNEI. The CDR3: CASSSRTGHSTGELFF. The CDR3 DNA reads TGTGCCAGCAGTTCCCGGACAGGCCACAGTACCGGGGAGCTGTTTTTT.

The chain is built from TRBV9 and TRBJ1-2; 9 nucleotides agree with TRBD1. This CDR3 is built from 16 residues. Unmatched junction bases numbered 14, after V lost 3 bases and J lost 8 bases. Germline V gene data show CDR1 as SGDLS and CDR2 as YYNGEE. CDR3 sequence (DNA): TGTGCCAGCAGCGACCGGGACAGGGAGTTATCGTACGGCTACACCTTC. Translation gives CASSDRDRELSYGYTF.

DNA for the CDR3: TGTGCCAGCAGCCTGGGACTAGCGTACGAGCAGTACTTC. Its protein product is CASSLGLAYEQYF. The chain combines TRBV7-2 with TRBJ2-7; 10 nucleotides match TRBD2. This CDR3 has 13 amino acids. CDR1 and CDR2 from the germline V gene are SGHTA and FQGNSA. Trimming at V came to 5 bases and at J to 4 bases, leaving 2 bases not matched to a gene.

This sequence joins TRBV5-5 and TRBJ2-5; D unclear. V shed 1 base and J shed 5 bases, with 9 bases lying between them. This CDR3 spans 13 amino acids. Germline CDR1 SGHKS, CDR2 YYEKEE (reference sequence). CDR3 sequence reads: CASSLTPRETQYF. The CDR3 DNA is TGTGCCAGCAGCTTGACTCCTCGGGAGACCCAGTACTTC.

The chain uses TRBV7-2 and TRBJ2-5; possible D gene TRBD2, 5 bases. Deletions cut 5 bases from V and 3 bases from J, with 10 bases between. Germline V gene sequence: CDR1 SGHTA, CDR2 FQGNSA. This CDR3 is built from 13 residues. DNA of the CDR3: TGTGCCAGCAGCCGGAGGTCGGAAGAGACCCAGTACTTC. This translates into CASSRRSEETQYF.

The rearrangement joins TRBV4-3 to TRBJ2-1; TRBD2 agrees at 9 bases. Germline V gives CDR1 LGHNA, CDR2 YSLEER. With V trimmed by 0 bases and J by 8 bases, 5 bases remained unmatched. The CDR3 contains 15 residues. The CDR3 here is CASSQEGLAWHEQFF. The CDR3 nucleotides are TGCGCCAGCAGCCAAGAGGGACTAGCATGGCATGAGCAGTTCTTC.

Written as DNA, the CDR3 is TGCGCCAGCAGCCCGGGACTAGGTGGGACCCAGTACTTC. It codes for CASSPGLGGTQYF. V gene TRBV5-1 combines with J gene TRBJ2-5; 8 bases match TRBD2. The CDR3 is 13 amino acids. V dropped 4 bases and J dropped 7; count of bases not matched to a gene: 6. Germline loops: CDR1 SGHRS, CDR2 YFSETQ. Full variable domain (outside the CDR3, taken from reference TRBV5-1 and TRBJ2-5): KAGVTQTPRYLIKTRGQQVTLSCSPISGHRSVSWYQQTPGQGLQFLFEYFSETQRNKGNFPGRFSGRQFSNSRSEMNVSTLELGDSALYLCASSPGLGGTQYFGPGTRLLVL.

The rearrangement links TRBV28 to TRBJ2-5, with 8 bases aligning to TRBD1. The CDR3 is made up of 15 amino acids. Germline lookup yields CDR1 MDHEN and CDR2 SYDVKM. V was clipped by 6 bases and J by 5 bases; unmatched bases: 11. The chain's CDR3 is CASSRPQGAYETQYF. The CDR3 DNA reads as TGTGCCAGCAGCCGTCCCCAGGGGGCTTACGAGACCCAGTACTTC.

CDR3 sequence reads: CASSPQDTQYF. The CDR3 DNA reads TGTGCCAGCTCACCCCAGGATACGCAGTATTTT. V gene TRBV18 combines with J gene TRBJ2-3; no clear D. In germline, CDR1 is KGHSH, CDR2 LQKENI. The CDR3 has 11 amino acids. V was clipped by 3 bases and J by 6 bases, with 4 bases between them.

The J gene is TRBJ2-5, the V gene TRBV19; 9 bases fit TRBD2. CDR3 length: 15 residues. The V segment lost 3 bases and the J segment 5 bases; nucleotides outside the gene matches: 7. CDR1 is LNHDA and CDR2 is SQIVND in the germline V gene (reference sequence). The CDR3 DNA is TGTGCCAGTAGTATCAGGCGGGGGGGCGGTGAGACCCAGTACTTC. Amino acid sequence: CASSIRRGGGETQYF.

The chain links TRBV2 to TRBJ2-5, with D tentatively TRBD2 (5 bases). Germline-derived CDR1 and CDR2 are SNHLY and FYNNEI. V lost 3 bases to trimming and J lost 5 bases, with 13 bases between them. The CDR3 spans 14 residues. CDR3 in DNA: TGTGCCAGCAGTGATGCGGGCATATGGGAGACCCAGTACTTC. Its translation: CASSDAGIWETQYF.

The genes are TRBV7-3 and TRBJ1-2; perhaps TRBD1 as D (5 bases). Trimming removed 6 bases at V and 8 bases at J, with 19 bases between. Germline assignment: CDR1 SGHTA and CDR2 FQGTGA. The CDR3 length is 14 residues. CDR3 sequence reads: CASSLEGQGRGYTF. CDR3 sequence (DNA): TGTGCCAGCAGTCTCGAAGGGCAGGGAAGAGGCTACACCTTC.

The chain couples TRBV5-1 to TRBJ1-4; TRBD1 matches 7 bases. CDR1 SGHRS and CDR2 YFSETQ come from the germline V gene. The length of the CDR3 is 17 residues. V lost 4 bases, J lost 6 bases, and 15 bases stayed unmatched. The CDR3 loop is CASSGTGVRRGYEKLFF. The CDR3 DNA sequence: TGCGCCAGCAGCGGAACAGGGGTACGGCGGGGTTATGAAAAACTGTTTTTT.

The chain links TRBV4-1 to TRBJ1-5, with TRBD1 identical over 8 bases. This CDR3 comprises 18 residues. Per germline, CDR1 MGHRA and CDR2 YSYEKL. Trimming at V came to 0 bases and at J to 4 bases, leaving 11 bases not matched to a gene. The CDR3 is CASSQDPRGDRLNQPQHF. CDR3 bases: TGCGCCAGCAGCCAAGACCCTCGGGGGGACAGGCTAAATCAGCCCCAGCATTTT.

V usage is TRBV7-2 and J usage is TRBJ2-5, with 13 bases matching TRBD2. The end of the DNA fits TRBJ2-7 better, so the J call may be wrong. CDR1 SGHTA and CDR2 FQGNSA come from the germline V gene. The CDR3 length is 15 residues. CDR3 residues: CASSPGTSGAYEQYF. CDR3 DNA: TGTGCCAGCAGCCCTGGGACTAGCGGGGCCTACGAGCAGTACTTC.

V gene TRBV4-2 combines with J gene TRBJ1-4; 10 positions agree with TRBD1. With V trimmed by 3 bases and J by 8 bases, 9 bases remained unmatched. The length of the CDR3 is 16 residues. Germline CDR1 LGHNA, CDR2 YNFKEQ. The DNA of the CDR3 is TGTGCCAGCAGCCAGGGCCGGGACAGGGGTAGAGAAAAACTGTTTTTT. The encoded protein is CASSQGRDRGREKLFF.

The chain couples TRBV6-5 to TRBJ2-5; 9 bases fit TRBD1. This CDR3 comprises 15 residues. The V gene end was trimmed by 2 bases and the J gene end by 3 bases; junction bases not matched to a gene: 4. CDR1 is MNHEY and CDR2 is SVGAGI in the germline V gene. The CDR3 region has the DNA TGTGCCAGCAGTTACGGGACAGGGTTGGAAGAGACCCAGTACTTC. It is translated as CASSYGTGLEETQYF.

The CDR3 sequence is CASSLGTANYGYTF. CDR3 nucleotides: TGCGCCAGCAGCTTAGGGACAGCTAACTATGGCTACACCTTC. V gene TRBV5-1 combines with J gene TRBJ1-2; TRBD1 agrees at 7 bases. With 2 bases clipped from V and 0 bases from J, the junction kept 1 base outside the gene matches. The CDR3 totals 14 residues. The germline V gene encodes CDR1 SGHRS and CDR2 YFSETQ.